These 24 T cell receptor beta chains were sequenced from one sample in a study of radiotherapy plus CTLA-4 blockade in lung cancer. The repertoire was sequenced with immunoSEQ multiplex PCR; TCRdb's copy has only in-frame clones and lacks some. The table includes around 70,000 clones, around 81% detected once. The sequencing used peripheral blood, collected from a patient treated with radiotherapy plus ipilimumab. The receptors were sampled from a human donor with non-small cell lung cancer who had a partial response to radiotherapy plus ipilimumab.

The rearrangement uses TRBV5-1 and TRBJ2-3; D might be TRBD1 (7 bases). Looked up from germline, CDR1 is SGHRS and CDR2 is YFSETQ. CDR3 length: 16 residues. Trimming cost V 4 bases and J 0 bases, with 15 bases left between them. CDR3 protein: CASSLGRGVSTDTQYF. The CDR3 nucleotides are TGCGCCAGCAGCCTGGGCAGGGGGGTTAGCACAGATACGCAGTATTTT. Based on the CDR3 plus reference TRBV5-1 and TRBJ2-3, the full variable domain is KAGVTQTPRYLIKTRGQQVTLSCSPISGHRSVSWYQQTPGQGLQFLFEYFSETQRNKGNFPGRFSGRQFSNSRSEMNVSTLELGDSALYLCASSLGRGVSTDTQYFGPGTRLTVL.

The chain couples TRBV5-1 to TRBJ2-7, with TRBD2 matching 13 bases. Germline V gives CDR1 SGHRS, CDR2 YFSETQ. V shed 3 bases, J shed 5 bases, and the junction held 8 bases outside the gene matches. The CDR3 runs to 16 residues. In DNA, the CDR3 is TGCGCCAGCAGCTCAGGAGGGACTAGCGGGAACCACGAGCAGTACTTC. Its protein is CASSSGGTSGNHEQYF. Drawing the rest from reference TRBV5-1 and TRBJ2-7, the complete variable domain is KAGVTQTPRYLIKTRGQQVTLSCSPISGHRSVSWYQQTPGQGLQFLFEYFSETQRNKGNFPGRFSGRQFSNSRSEMNVSTLELGDSALYLCASSSGGTSGNHEQYFGPGTRLTVT.

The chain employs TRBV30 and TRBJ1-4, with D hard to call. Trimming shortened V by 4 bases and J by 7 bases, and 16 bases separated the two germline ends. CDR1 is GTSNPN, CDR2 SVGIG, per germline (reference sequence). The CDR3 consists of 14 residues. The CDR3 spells CAWTRRSAGEKLFF. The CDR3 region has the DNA TGTGCCTGGACTCGGAGGTCTGCGGGTGAAAAACTGTTTTTT. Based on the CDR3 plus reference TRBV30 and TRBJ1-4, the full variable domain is SQTIHQWPATLVQPVGSPLSLECTVEGTSNPNLYWYRQAAGRGLQLLFYSVGIGQISSEVPQNLSASRPQDRQFILSSKKLLLSDSGFYLCAWTRRSAGEKLFFGSGTQLSVL.

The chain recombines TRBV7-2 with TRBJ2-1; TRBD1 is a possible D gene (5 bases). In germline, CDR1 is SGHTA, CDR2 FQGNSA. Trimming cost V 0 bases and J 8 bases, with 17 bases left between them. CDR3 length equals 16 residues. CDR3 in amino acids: CASSLAGPGQPYEQFF. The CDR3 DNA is TGTGCCAGCAGCTTAGCGGGTCCCGGACAACCTTATGAGCAGTTCTTC.

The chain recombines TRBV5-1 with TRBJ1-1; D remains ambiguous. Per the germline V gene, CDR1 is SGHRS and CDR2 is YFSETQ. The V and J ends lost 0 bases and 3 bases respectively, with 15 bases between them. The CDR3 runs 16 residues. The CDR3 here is CASSLGSVTRDTEAFF. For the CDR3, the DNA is TGCGCCAGCAGCTTGGGATCGGTGACGAGGGACACTGAAGCTTTCTTT.

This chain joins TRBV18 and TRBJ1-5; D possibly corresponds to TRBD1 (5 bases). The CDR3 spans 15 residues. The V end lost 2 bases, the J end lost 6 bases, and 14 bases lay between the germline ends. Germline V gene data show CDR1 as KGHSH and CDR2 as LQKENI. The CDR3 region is CASSPAARAAQPQHF. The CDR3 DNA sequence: TGTGCCAGCTCACCAGCGGCCAGGGCGGCTCAGCCCCAGCATTTT.

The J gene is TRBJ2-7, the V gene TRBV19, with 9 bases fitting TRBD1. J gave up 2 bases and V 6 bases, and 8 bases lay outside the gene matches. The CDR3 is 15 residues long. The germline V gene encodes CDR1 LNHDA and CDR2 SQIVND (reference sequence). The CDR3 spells CASSLRDRATYEQYF. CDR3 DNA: TGTGCCAGTAGCCTCCGGGACAGGGCGACCTACGAGCAGTACTTC. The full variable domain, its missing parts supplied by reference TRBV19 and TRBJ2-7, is DGGITQSPKYLFRKEGQNVTLSCEQNLNHDAMYWYRQDPGQGLRLIYYSQIVNDFQKGDIAEGYSVSREKKESFPLTVTSAQKNPTAFYLCASSLRDRATYEQYFGPGTRLTVT.

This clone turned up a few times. CDR3 in amino acids: CASGLRGSYEQYF. The CDR3 DNA reads TGTGCCAGCGGGTTACGGGGGTCCTACGAGCAGTACTTC. V and J are TRBV27 and TRBJ2-7; possibly TRBD2 for D (6 bases). V was clipped by 8 bases and J by 1 base, with 12 bases between them. Germline V gives CDR1 MNHEY, CDR2 SMNVEV (reference sequence). This CDR3 spans 13 amino acids.

The CDR3 region is CASSPSGRTTSYNEQFF. Here the CDR3 DNA reads TGCGCCAGCAGCCCTAGCGGGAGGACGACCTCCTACAATGAGCAGTTCTTC. This rearrangement joins TRBV5-1 to TRBJ2-1; 11 bases are a match to TRBD2. The CDR3 consists of 17 residues. V shed 4 bases, J shed 0 bases, and the junction held 6 bases outside the gene matches. CDR1 SGHRS and CDR2 YFSETQ come from the germline V gene.

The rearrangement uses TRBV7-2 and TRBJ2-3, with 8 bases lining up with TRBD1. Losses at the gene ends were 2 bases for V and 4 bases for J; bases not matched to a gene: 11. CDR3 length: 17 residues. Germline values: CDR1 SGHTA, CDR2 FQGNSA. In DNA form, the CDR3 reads TGTGCCAGCAGCTTATCTGGGAGGACAGGGCCCGCAGATACGCAGTATTTT. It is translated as CASSLSGRTGPADTQYF.

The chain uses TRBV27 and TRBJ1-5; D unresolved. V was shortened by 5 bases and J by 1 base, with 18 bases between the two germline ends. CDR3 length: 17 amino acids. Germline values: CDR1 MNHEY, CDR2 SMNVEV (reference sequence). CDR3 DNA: TGTGCCAGCAGTCCCCGAGGGAGCCTATTAAGCAATCAGCCCCAGCATTTT. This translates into CASSPRGSLLSNQPQHF.

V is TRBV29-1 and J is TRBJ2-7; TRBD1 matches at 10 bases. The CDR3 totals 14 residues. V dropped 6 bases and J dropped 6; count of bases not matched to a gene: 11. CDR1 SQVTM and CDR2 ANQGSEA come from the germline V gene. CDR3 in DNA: TGCAGCGTCGCCGAGACAGGGGGCTTTTTCGAGCAGTACTTC. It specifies CSVAETGGFFEQYF.

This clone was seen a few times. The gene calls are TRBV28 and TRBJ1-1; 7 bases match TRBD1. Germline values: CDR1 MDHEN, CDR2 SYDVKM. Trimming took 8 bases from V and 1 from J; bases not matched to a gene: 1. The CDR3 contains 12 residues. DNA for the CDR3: TGTGCCAGCCGGGACAGGAACACTGAAGCTTTCTTT. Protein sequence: CASRDRNTEAFF.

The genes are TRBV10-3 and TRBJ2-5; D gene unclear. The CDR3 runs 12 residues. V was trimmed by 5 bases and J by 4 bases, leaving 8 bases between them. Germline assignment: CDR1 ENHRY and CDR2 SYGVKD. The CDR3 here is CAISQQLETQYF. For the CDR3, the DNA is TGTGCCATCAGTCAACAGCTAGAGACCCAGTACTTC.

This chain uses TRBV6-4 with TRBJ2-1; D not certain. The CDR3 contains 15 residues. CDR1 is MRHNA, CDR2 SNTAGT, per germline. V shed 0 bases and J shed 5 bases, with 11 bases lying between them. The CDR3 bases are TGTGCCAGCAGTGACTCCCCCGCCTTAGACAATGAGCAGTTCTTC. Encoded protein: CASSDSPALDNEQFF.

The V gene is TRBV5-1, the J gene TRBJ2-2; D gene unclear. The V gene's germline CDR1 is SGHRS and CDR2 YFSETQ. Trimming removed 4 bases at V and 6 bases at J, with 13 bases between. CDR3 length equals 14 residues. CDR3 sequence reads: CASSRASESGELFF. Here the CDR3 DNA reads TGCGCCAGCAGCCGCGCTTCGGAGTCCGGGGAGCTGTTTTTT.

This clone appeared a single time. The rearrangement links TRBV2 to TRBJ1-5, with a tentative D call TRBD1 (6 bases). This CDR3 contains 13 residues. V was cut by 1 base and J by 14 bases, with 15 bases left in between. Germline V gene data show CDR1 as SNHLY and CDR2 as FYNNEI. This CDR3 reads CASSEEIQGNKHF. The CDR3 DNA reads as TGTGCCAGCAGTGAAGAGATACAGGGTAATAAGCATTTT.

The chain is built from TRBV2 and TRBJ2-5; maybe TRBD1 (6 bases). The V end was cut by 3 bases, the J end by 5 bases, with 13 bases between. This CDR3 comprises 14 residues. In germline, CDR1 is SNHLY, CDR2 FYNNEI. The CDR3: CASSDRQVGETQYF. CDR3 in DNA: TGTGCCAGCAGTGATCGACAGGTCGGGGAGACCCAGTACTTC.

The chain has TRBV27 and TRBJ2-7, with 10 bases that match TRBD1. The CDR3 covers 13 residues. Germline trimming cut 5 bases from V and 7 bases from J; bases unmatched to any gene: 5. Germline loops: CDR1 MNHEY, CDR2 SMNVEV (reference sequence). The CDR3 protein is CASSRQGAREQYF. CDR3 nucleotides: TGTGCCAGCAGTAGACAGGGGGCGCGAGAGCAGTACTTC.

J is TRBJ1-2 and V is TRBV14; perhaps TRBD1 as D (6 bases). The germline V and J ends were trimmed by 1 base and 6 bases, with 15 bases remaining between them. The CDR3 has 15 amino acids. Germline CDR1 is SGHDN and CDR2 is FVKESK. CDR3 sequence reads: CASSQAWGGADGYTF. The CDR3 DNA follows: TGTGCCAGCAGCCAAGCGTGGGGGGGGGCTGATGGCTACACCTTC.

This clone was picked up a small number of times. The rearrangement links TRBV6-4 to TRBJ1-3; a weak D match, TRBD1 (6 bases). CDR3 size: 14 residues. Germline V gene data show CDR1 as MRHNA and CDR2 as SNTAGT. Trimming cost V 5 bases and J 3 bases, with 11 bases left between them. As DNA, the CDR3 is TGTGCCAGCAGTCCGGACAGTGGTGGAAACACCATATATTTT. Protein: CASSPDSGGNTIYF.

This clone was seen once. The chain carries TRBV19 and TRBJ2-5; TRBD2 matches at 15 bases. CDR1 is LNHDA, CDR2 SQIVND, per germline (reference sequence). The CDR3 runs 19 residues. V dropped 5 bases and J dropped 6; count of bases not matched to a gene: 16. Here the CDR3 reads CASSGTGTSGRNHLQTQYF. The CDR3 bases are TGTGCCAGTAGTGGAACCGGGACTAGCGGGAGGAATCACCTGCAGACCCAGTACTTC.

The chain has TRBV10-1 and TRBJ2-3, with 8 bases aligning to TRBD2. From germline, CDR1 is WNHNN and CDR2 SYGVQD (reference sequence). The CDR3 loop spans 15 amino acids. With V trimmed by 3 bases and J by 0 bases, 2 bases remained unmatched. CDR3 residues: CASSDSSGSTDTQYF. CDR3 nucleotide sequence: TGCGCCAGCAGTGACTCTAGCGGGAGCACAGATACGCAGTATTTT.

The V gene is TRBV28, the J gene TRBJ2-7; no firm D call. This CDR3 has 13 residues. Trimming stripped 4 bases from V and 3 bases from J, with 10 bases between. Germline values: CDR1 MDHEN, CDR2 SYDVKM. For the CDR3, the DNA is TGTGCCAGCAGTTCAGGATTCGGCTACGAGCAGTACTTC. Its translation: CASSSGFGYEQYF.